This T cell receptor beta chain is from a study of regulatory T cells in long-lasting Graves disease (dated by TCRdb to 2020 to 2022). Regarding the research as a whole: Newly diagnosed Graves' disease patients had taken antithyroid drugs for less than 3 months. A total of about 35 samples underwent TCR sequencing, from about 13 patients with persistent Graves' disease and 20 patients with newly diagnosed Graves' disease. The study took place in China and was registered as a clinical trial. This study used TCR sequencing and RNA sequencing of peripheral blood to compare persistent Graves' disease patients against newly diagnosed Graves' disease patients.

According to the study, the label for this sample's time point signals: newly diagnosed GD, antithyroid drugs for less than 3 months. For both TCR sequencing and RNA sequencing, RNA was extracted from PBMCs in TRIzol. The diagnosis of Graves' disease was made according to American Thyroid Association guidelines. Patients for the study were recruited at an endocrinology department in Xi'an, China. Each patient gave about 10 milliliters of peripheral blood, collected in an EDTA anticoagulant tube. PBMCs were isolated by Ficoll Paque Plus density gradient separation without further T cell sorting. An Agilent 2100 Bioanalyzer and agarose gel were used to check RNA quality, while a NanoDrop 2000 measured RNA concentration. Library creation used multiplex PCR. This sample was sequenced with an Illumina HiSeq 4000. CDR3 regions were amplified by Arm-PCR with iRepertoire HTBI primers to construct TCR beta libraries. Before sequencing, the PCR products went through gel purification. In the paper's pipeline: Gene usage analysis of CDR3 amino acid clonotypes used the roughly 60 TRBV and some 15 TRBJ segments found across samples. COPE and FqMerger were used to merge filtered high-quality paired reads into contigs. BLAST was used to align contigs to IMGT TRBV, TRBD and TRBJ reference genes, with CDR3 defined following IMGT. Any clonotype with a frequency above 0.1% was classified as a highly expanded clone. Repertoire diversity was measured by Shannon entropy, and V-J evenness by the Gini coefficient. Public clonotypes were defined as clonotypes shared by more than one individual. TCRdb handled the public reads itself, with Q25 trimming in fastp and clone calling in MiXCR, and kept productive beta chains. Here each entry gathers all rows of one CDR3 protein and keeps the most common genes and DNA. The V and J calls here are based on TCRdb, not the publication. This sample comprises about 470,000 distinct CDR3 sequences, 15% to 20% of them detected only once. The ten biggest clones cover 12% of the sample.

This clonotype was counted at least ten times. The antigen it recognizes is unknown. Qualities for individual bases were not recorded, and no much larger clone is one base off. Based on the germline V gene (reference sequence), the CDR1 and CDR2 sequences are SEHNR and FQNEAQ. V is cut by 5 bases and J by 3 bases, and the space between the germline ends is 17 bases. Measured from the cysteine to the phenylalanine, the CDR3 is 16 residues long. Of the read, only the CDR3 DNA is kept; its 48 bases are in frame from base 1. The research as a whole found: The small sample size was acknowledged by the authors as a limitation that may reduce accuracy. Patients with persistent disease shared more public clonotypes (about 2,900) than newly diagnosed patients did (around 930). Sequencing and analysis were limited to the TCR beta chain. Preferential use of TRBV28, TRBJ1-2 and TRBJ2-5 was observed in persistent disease, whereas TRBV20-1 and TRBJ2-1 were favored in newly diagnosed disease. Lower TCR Shannon entropy and fewer highly expanded clones were observed in persistent Graves' disease patients than in newly diagnosed patients, which suggested clonal expansion. Only peripheral blood was studied, because thyroid tissue, the primary lesion, was inaccessible.

These data were also filed under a second study, of T cells in Graves' hyperthyroidism and ophthalmopathy. Per that second paper: Graves' hyperthyroidism was defined as stable when no progression to ophthalmopathy occurred over 18 months of follow-up. The hyperthyroidism patients were between 18 and 65 years old and newly diagnosed, with a disease duration of less than 2 months. Exclusion was applied to patients with uncontrolled infections, other autoimmune diseases, pregnancy or lactation. Diagnoses were established on the basis of clinical symptoms, serum thyroxine and TRAb, thyroid ultrasound, and orbital computed tomography. A first-round RT-PCR of the TCR CDR3 used the HTBI primer set with the Qiagen OneStep RT-PCR kit. Most expanded thyroid clonotypes (frequency above 0.001) were also detected in blood, a finding suggesting that blood repertoires may reflect thyroid immune responses. A 13 V-J signature model separated ophthalmopathy from stable hyperthyroidism, with roughly 88% sensitivity and about 81% specificity in cross-validation and 80%/75% in testing. In validation, the model predicted progression to ophthalmopathy a median of approximately 6.6 months before onset, with about 67% sensitivity and 72.22% specificity. To identify TCR V-J signatures that set the groups apart, the researchers used a discovery cohort of 100 or so patients, made up of under 50 with Graves' ophthalmopathy and about 60 with stable Graves' hyperthyroidism. Prospective prediction of ophthalmopathy was tested in an independent validation cohort of fewer than 20 hyperthyroidism patients and 17 patients who later progressed to ophthalmopathy. The roughly 91 discovery patients were randomly divided into training and test sets at a 7:3 ratio. Thyroid tissue and blood T-cell repertoires from roughly 6 Graves' hyperthyroidism patients were also compared in the study. Once sampling was done, hyperthyroidism patients were given methimazole at a starting dose of 30 mg daily, whereas ophthalmopathy patients were given high-dose intravenous methylprednisolone. A second multiplex PCR round built the libraries, followed by size selection and purification. Paired-end sequencing of the libraries was performed with 100 bp reads on an Illumina HiSeq2000. SOAPnuke was used to process the raw data, throwing out any read that contained adapters or uncalled bases, had a mean Phred below 15, or lacked an exact constant-primer or identifier match. High-quality paired reads were merged using COPE v1.2.5, and each unique nucleotide sequence was defined as a clonotype. MiTCR v1.1 was used to align clonotypes to the IMGT TRBV, TRBD and TRBJ reference segments. Analysis was restricted to V-J combinations with a frequency above 0.0001, which covered roughly 99% of repertoires. A TCS score was defined as the ratio between F50 (clonal expansion) and ExV (chaos), using BLOSUM62-based TCRdist between CDR3 peptides within each V-J. Welch's t-statistics and random forest reduced 500 to 650 V-J features to 10 to 15, which were used in a naive Bayes classifier (R e1071). No statistical method was used to fix the sample size in advance, and group allocation was not hidden from the investigators. According to the paper, TCR Vbeta CDR3 sequencing was carried out on approximately 140 peripheral blood samples, which came from fewer than 50 ophthalmopathy, 70 to 80 hyperthyroidism and some 17 progressor patients.

The chain couples TRBV7-9 to TRBJ2-1, with TRBD2 as a weak D call on 6 bases. The sequences come from peripheral blood mononuclear cells (PBMCs), collected at new diagnosis, from a patient treated with antithyroid drugs. This clonotype was sampled from a man in his forties or fifties with Graves disease. Donor details come from another sample of the same person, matched by shared clones. The CDR3 corresponds to CASSPILQDYYNEQFF. DNA sequence: TGTGCCAGCAGCCCTATTCTACAGGACTACTACAATGAGCAGTTCTTC.